This is a list of T cell receptor beta chains from one sample in a study of cytomegalovirus exposure and HLA in healthy donors. Profiling relied on immunoSEQ multiplex PCR, and the TCRdb table lists in-frame clones only, not all of them. The sample has around 100,000 clones, roughly 77% seen once; the top ten hold under 13%. The sequencing sample was made of PBMCs. The receptors here all came from a woman under 30 in good health and CMV-seropositive. CDR3s include the opening cysteine and the closing phenylalanine or tryptophan. The D gene is left open where the match is weak. Clone size appears in some rows only: once, few, many, or a class for an expanded clone.

cdr3_length j_call clone_size v_call d_call cdr3_nt cdr3_aa
15 TRBJ1-2 - TRBV27 - TGTGCCAGCAGTTTATGGGGGGTTGGTAACTATGGCTACACCTTC CASSLWGVGNYGYTF
14 TRBJ1-2 once TRBV27 - TGTGCCAGCAGTTTATCTGCCGGGTTCGGTGGCTACACCTTC CASSLSAGFGGYTF
16 TRBJ1-1 - TRBV5-4 - TGTGCCAGCAGCTTGGGCGGGTCCGCTATGAACACTGAAGCTTTCTTT CASSLGGSAMNTEAFF
16 TRBJ2-6 - TRBV5-5 - TGTGCCAGCAGCTTGGACATCGACTCTGGGGCCAACGTCCTGACTTTC CASSLDIDSGANVLTF
15 TRBJ1-4 - TRBV4-1 - TGCGCCAGCAGCCAAACGACAGAGACTAATGAAAAACTGTTTTTT CASSQTTETNEKLFF
15 TRBJ2-3 - TRBV5-1 - TGCGCCAGCAGCCCCTCCCCTATTAGCACAGATACGCAGTATTTT CASSPSPISTDTQYF
21 TRBJ1-4 - TRBV5-1 TRBD1 TGCGCCAGCAGCTTGGAAGGTTTGGGGGGACAGGGGGCCGTCAATAGGGAAAAACTGTTTTTT CASSLEGLGGQGAVNREKLFF
15 TRBJ1-2 - TRBV29-1 - TGCAGCGTTGAAGAAGTAGGTCAGGCAAACTATGGCTACACCTTC CSVEEVGQANYGYTF
12 TRBJ1-1 - TRBV6-5 - TGTGCCAGCCACGGGGTTGGCACTGAAGCTTTCTTT CASHGVGTEAFF
15 TRBJ1-1 - TRBV7-3 TRBD1 TGTGCCAGCAGCTCAAGCCGGGACAGCCACACTGAAGCTTTCTTT CASSSSRDSHTEAFF
16 TRBJ1-1 - TRBV28 TRBD1 TGTGCCAGCAGCCGAACAGGGGTTACTAGGAACACTGAAGCTTTCTTT CASSRTGVTRNTEAFF
14 TRBJ1-1 - TRBV27 - TGTGCCAGCAGTTTTGTAAGGGGAAGCACTGAAGCTTTCTTT CASSFVRGSTEAFF
18 TRBJ2-3 - TRBV9 TRBD2 TGTGCCAGCAGCGTAGCTGGGTCCGGGAGGGCCGGGTGGGATACGCAGTATTTT CASSVAGSGRAGWDTQYF
15 TRBJ1-4 few TRBV4-3 - TGCGCCAGCAGCCAAGTGGAAGCAGGGAAGGAAAAACTGTTTTTT CASSQVEAGKEKLFF
15 TRBJ1-1 - TRBV15 - TGTGCCACCAGCAGAGATTGGGCGGCGGGCACTGAAGCTTTCTTT CATSRDWAAGTEAFF
15 TRBJ2-1 - TRBV2 TRBD2 TGTGCCAGCAAGGGACTATCGGTACACTACAATGAGCAGTTCTTC CASKGLSVHYNEQFF